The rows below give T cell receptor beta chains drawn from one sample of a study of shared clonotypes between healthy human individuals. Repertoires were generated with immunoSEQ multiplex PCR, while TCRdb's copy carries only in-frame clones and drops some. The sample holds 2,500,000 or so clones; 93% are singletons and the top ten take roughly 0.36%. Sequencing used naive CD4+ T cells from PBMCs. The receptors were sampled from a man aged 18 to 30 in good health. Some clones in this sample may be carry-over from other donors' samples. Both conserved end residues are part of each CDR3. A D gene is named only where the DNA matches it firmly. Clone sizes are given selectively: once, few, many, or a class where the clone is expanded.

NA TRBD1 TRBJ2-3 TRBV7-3 CASSPTGDSDTQYF TGTGCCAGCAGCCCGACAGGGGACTCAGATACGCAGTATTTT
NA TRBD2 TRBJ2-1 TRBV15 CATSRDRREGYNEQFF TGTGCCACCAGCAGAGATAGACGGGAGGGCTACAATGAGCAGTTCTTC
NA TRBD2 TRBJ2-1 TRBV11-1 CASSFWGGNEQFF TGTGCCAGCAGCTTTTGGGGGGGCAATGAGCAGTTCTTC
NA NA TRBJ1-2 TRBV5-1 CASSLMGVNDGYTF TGCGCCAGCAGCTTGATGGGTGTGAATGATGGCTACACCTTC
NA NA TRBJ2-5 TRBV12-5 CASGSYGTQYF TGTGCTAGTGGTTCCTACGGCACCCAGTACTTC
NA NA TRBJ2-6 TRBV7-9 CASSLGRDAGANVLTF TGTGCCAGCAGCCTAGGTAGGGACGCGGGGGCCAACGTCCTGACTTTC
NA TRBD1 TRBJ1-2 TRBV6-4 CASSEPGQPGYTF TGTGCCAGCAGTGAACCGGGACAGCCCGGCTACACCTTC
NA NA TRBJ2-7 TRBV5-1 CASSLRSYEQYF TGCGCCAGCAGCTTGCGATCCTACGAGCAGTACTTC
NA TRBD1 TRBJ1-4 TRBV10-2 CASRGNAGQGNEKLFF TGCGCCAGTAGAGGAAACGCGGGACAGGGTAATGAAAAACTGTTTTTT
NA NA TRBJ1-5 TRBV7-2 CASSLAGGGTQPQHF TGTGCCAGCAGCTTAGCGGGGGGAGGTACTCAGCCCCAGCATTTT
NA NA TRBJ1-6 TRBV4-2 CASSQGRLSNSPLHF TGTGCCAGCAGCCAAGGGCGCCTTTCCAATTCACCCCTCCACTTT
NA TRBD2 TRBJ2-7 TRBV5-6 CASTPAWDSGISFPEQYF TGTGCCAGCACTCCGGCCTGGGATAGCGGGATTTCCTTTCCCGAGCAGTACTTC
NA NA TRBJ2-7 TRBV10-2 CASRARGATPYEQYF TGCGCCAGCAGGGCCCGCGGGGCCACTCCCTACGAGCAGTACTTC
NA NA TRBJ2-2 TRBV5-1 CASSTEWGDTGELFF TGCGCCAGCAGCACCGAGTGGGGTGACACCGGGGAGCTGTTTTTT
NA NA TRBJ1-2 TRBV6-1 CASSEAVWGRAYGYTF TGTGCCAGCAGTGAAGCGGTTTGGGGACGGGCTTATGGCTACACCTTC
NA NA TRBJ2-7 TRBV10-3 CAISERQLYEQYF TGTGCCATCAGTGAAAGGCAACTCTACGAGCAGTACTTC
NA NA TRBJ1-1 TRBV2 CASSEQGDTEAFF TGTGCCAGCAGTGAACAGGGAGACACTGAAGCTTTCTTT
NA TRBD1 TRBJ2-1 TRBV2 CASSGTGVGEQFF TGTGCCAGCAGTGGGACAGGGGTAGGTGAGCAGTTCTTC
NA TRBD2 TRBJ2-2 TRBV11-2 CASSVASGRTGELFF TGTGCCAGCAGCGTCGCTAGCGGGAGGACCGGGGAGCTGTTTTTT
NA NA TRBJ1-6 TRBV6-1 CASSEQRTVNSPLHF TGTGCCAGCAGTGAACAGAGGACAGTTAATTCACCCCTCCACTTT
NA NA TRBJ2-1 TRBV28 CASSRPGTIYNEQFF TGTGCCAGCAGCCGACCGGGGACCATTTACAATGAGCAGTTCTTC
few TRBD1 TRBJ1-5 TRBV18 CASSPGQLQPQHF TGTGCCAGCTCCCCGGGACAGCTCCAGCCCCAGCATTTT
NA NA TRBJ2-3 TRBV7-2 CASSQGGSRDTQYF TGTGCCAGCAGCCAGGGGGGGAGTAGGGATACGCAGTATTTT
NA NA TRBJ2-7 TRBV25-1 CASSAIYEQYF TGTGCCAGCAGTGCGATCTACGAGCAGTACTTC
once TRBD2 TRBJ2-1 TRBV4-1 CASSQDPSGHYNEQFF TGCGCCAGCAGCCAAGATCCTAGCGGTCACTACAATGAGCAGTTCTTC
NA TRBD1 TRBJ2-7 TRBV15 CATSRVGQGSYEQYF TGTGCCACCAGCAGAGTTGGACAGGGCTCCTACGAGCAGTACTTC
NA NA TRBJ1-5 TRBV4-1 CASSSKERNQPQHF TGCGCCAGCAGCTCAAAGGAGCGGAATCAGCCCCAGCATTTT
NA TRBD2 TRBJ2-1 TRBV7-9 CASSLVLGLARNEQFF TGTGCCAGCAGCTTAGTACTCGGACTAGCGCGTAATGAGCAGTTCTTC
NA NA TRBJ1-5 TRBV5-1 CASSSDLGNQPQHF TGCGCCAGCAGCTCGGACCTTGGCAATCAGCCCCAGCATTTT